This TCR beta chain emerged from a study of OX40 agonist ivuxolimab in advanced cancers. Overall study: In this cohort, patients received ivuxolimab, an agonistic anti-OX40 (CD134) antibody. Ivuxolimab, which patients received intravenously every 2 weeks, was dosed at 0.01 to 10 mg/kg. Hepatocellular carcinoma, melanoma, renal cell or head and neck cancer affected the dose-escalation patients.

Generated by immunoSEQ multiplex PCR, the TCRdb table keeps only in-frame clones and is missing some. The data show roughly 67,000 clones, roughly 86% seen once. Baseline, cycle 4 day 1, and cycle 7 day 1 were the blood sampling points. The V gene lost 1 base and the J gene lost 7 bases, with 21 bases spanning the gap. CDR3 size: 17 residues. Germline V gene lookup returns CDR1 MNHEY and CDR2 SMNVEV (reference sequence). The material was CD4+ or CD8+ T cells sorted from blood, obtained in a trial of the OX40 agonist ivuxolimab. The chain couples TRBV27 to TRBJ2-3; a weak D match, TRBD2 (6 bases). The source is an adult with an advanced solid tumor such as melanoma, head and neck, liver or kidney cancer. The CDR3 DNA follows: TGTGCCAGCAGTTTATGGGCGTCGGGGAGGAATTTAAATACGCAGTATTTT. Amino acids: CASSLWASGRNLNTQYF.